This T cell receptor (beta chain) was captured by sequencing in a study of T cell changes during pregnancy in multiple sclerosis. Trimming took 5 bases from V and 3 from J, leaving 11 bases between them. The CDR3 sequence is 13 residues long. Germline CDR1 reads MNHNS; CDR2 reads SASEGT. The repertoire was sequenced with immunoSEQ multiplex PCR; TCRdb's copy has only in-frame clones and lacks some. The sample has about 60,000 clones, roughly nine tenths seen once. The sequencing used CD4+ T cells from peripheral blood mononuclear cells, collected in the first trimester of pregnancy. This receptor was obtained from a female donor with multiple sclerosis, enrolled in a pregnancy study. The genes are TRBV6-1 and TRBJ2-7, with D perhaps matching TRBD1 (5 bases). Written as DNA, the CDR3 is TGTGCCAGCAGTTCTATAGACAGCTACGAGCAGTACTTC. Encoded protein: CASSSIDSYEQYF.